This T cell receptor beta chain emerged from a study of CD8 T cells in ankylosing spondylitis. The ends were cut back, 6 bases at V and 1 base at J, with 15 bases in the middle. CDR3 size: 15 residues. CDR1 is MNHNS and CDR2 is SASEGT in the germline V gene. Libraries for TCR beta were made by quantitative 5'-RACE with molecular barcodes. TCRdb passed the 5' RACE reads through MiXCR, listing each CDR3 protein once. The sample contains around 480,000 distinct CDR3 sequences, approximately 17% of which appear only once. General study results and limits: Disease-linked clones reportedly concentrated significantly in matched ankylosing spondylitis synovial fluid. A motif of 7 or 8 highly homologous TCR beta variants was seen as apparently characteristic of ankylosing spondylitis blood. Several of the motif variants were reported before in synovial fluid and blood from reactive arthritis.

Regarding this clonotype: Its antigen is undetermined.

The receptor was derived from a male donor with ankylosing spondylitis. V usage is TRBV6-1 and J usage is TRBJ1-2; D perhaps matches TRBD1 (5 bases). The sequenced material came from blood, either unsorted or a sorted T cell fraction (not recorded which). CDR3: CASSQTFQGNYGYTF. In nucleotides, the CDR3 is TGTGCCAGCAGCCAAACCTTCCAGGGTAACTATGGCTACACCTTC.